This T cell receptor (beta chain) is drawn from a study of cytomegalovirus exposure and HLA in healthy donors. Primers included in the PCR were 60 Vbeta and 13 Jbeta primers. The method was immunoSEQ multiplex PCR; TCRdb's version includes in-frame clones alone and lacks a portion of them. Of 150,000 to 180,000 clones in the sample, roughly 80% were seen once. With respect to this clone: The antigen remains undetermined.

General observations from the study: Most observed TCR sequences were rare, whereas some public TCRs were detected in many donors.

It was healthy bone marrow donors who served as donors. There are 15 residues in the CDR3. Germline trimming cut 3 bases from V and 3 bases from J; bases unmatched to any gene: 6. Germline V lookup: CDR1 SGHDT, CDR2 YYEEEE. The chain uses TRBV5-6 and TRBJ2-7, with 10 bases identical to TRBD1. This TCR was recovered from a middle-aged woman in good health and CMV-seronegative. Sequenced input: PBMCs. CDR3 amino acids: CASSWGQGTLYEQYF. The DNA for the CDR3 is TGTGCCAGCAGCTGGGGACAGGGGACCCTCTACGAGCAGTACTTC.